This is a list of T cell receptor beta chains from one sample in a study of T cells after posttransplantation cyclophosphamide. The table came from immunoSEQ multiplex PCR; TCRdb's copy has only in-frame clones and leaves some out. This sample has more than 50,000 clones; around 84% occur once, and the top ten carry about 3%. The material sequenced was PBMCs. These receptors were taken from a man aged 25-45 years with a blood cancer, CMV-positive, and with a related stem cell donor. The CDR3 runs from the conserved cysteine through the conserved F or W. The D gene is left open where the match is weak. Clone size, where shown, is once, few, many, or a class for clones that have expanded.

CDR3 protein,CDR3 DNA,J gene,clone size,D gene,V gene
CASSLRGSLSGYTF,TGTGCCAGCAGTTTAAGGGGGAGTCTCAGTGGCTACACCTTC,TRBJ1-2,NA,NA,TRBV28
CASSSRAGVAEETQYF,TGCGCCAGCAGCTCTCGAGCGGGGGTAGCAGAAGAGACCCAGTACTTC,TRBJ2-5,once,TRBD2,TRBV5-1
CASRGRNNEQFF,TGTGCCAGCCGGGGGAGGAACAATGAGCAGTTCTTC,TRBJ2-1,NA,NA,TRBV2
CASSTSGTGGYEQYF,TGTGCCAGCTCAACGTCCGGGACAGGTGGCTACGAGCAGTACTTC,TRBJ2-7,NA,TRBD1,TRBV18
CASSPPSLAGDNNEQFF,TGTGCCAGCAGCCCACCCTCGCTAGCGGGAGATAACAATGAGCAGTTCTTC,TRBJ2-1,NA,TRBD2,TRBV13
CASSLGQGNTEAFF,TGTGCCAGCAGCTTAGGACAGGGAAACACTGAAGCTTTCTTT,TRBJ1-1,NA,TRBD1,TRBV7-9
CSVGGSSGANVLTF,TGCAGCGTTGGAGGGTCGTCTGGGGCCAACGTCCTGACTTTC,TRBJ2-6,NA,NA,TRBV29-1
CASSRDRKLYSSYNEQFF,TGTGCCAGCAGCCGGGACAGAAAGCTCTATAGCTCCTACAATGAGCAGTTCTTC,TRBJ2-1,NA,TRBD1,TRBV7-8
CASSLRTAQETQYF,TGTGCCAGCAGCTTGAGGACAGCACAAGAGACCCAGTACTTC,TRBJ2-5,NA,NA,TRBV5-4
CASRSPPFGANEKLFF,TGTGCCAGCAGGAGCCCCCCATTTGGAGCTAATGAAAAACTGTTTTTT,TRBJ1-4,NA,NA,TRBV2
CASSPNERGGELFF,TGTGCCAGCAGCCCCAATGAGCGGGGCGGGGAGCTGTTTTTT,TRBJ2-2,NA,TRBD2,TRBV9
CASTQAAGPQNTEAFF,TGTGCCAGCACTCAGGCTGCAGGGCCTCAGAACACTGAAGCTTTCTTT,TRBJ1-1,NA,NA,TRBV18
CAWGGGSNQPQHF,TGTGCCTGGGGCGGTGGGAGCAATCAGCCCCAGCATTTT,TRBJ1-5,NA,NA,TRBV30